This T cell receptor beta chain is from a study of T cell repertoires in cytomegalovirus infection. Turning to the study itself: Shared public TCR beta signatures pointed to both CMV infection and a matching HLA type. Study outcomes and limitations: There were HLA-C-restricted CMV-specific TCR beta clonotypes dominating the ex vivo response. There were carriers of CMV plus the relevant HLA, and cumulative public TCR beta family frequency identified them.

This clonotype was seen repeatedly, ten times or more. The antigen is undetermined. TCRdb processed the reads anew with MiXCR; each CDR3 protein has one entry. The sample consists of about 300,000 distinct CDR3 sequences, approximately 10% of them appearing once. This CDR3 spans 13 amino acids. The germline V gene has CDR1 MNHEY and CDR2 SMNVEV (reference sequence). Trimming removed 6 bases from V and 2 bases from J; junction bases left unmatched: 3. This sequence originates from a human donor in good health (CMV status not recorded). Some clones in this sample may be carry-over from other donors' samples. The sequenced sample was PBMCs. This chain joins TRBV27 and TRBJ1-2; 7 bases map to TRBD1. CDR3 DNA sequence: TGTGCCAGCAGCCTGACAGGGAACTATGGCTACACCTTC. Its protein product is CASSLTGNYGYTF.